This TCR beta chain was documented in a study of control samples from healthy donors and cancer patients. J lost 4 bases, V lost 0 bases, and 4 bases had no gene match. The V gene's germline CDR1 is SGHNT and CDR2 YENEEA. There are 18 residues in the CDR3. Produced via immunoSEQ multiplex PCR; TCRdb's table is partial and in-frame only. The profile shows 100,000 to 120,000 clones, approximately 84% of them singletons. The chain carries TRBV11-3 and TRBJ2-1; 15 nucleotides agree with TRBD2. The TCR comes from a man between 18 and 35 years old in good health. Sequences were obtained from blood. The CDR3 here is CASSLDGGLAGGYNEQFF. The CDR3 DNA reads TGTGCCAGCAGCTTAGACGGTGGACTAGCGGGGGGGTACAATGAGCAGTTCTTC.